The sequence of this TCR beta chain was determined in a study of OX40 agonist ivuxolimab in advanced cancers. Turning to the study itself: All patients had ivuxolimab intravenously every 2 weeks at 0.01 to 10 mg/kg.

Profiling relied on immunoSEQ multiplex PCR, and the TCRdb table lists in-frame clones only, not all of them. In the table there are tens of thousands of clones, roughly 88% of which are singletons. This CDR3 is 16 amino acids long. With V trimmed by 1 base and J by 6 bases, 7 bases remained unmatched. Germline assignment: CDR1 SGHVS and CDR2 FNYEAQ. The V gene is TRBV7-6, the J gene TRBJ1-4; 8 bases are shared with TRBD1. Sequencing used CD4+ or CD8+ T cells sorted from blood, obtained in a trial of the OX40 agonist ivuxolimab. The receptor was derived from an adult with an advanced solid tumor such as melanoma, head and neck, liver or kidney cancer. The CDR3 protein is CASSLVRNRGDEKLFF. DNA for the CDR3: TGTGCCAGCAGCTTAGTTCGCAACAGGGGGGATGAAAAACTGTTTTTT.